The 19 T cell receptor beta chains below come from one sample, sequenced in a study of blood T cell repertoires in COVID-19. Sequencing used immunoSEQ multiplex PCR; TCRdb keeps in-frame clones, though not all of them. This table holds roughly 140,000 clones, approximately 90% found once. The source material was PBMCs or T cells enriched from blood (not recorded which). The receptors were sampled from a woman aged 25 to 39 with acute COVID-19.

In this sample, this clone turned up once. The chain's CDR3 is CASSQIWYGSGDSPLHF. The CDR3 nucleotides read TGCGCCAGCAGCCAAATATGGTATGGTTCGGGTGATTCACCCCTCCACTTT. The chain couples TRBV4-3 to TRBJ1-6; unclear D gene. Germline V lookup: CDR1 LGHNA, CDR2 YSLEER. Deletions cut 2 bases from V and 8 bases from J, with 19 bases between. The CDR3 is made up of 17 amino acids.

The chain carries TRBV9 and TRBJ1-5; the match to TRBD1 covers 7 bases. The ends lost 2 bases at V and 2 bases at J; junction bases unmatched: 13. The CDR3 runs 18 residues. Germline loops: CDR1 SGDLS, CDR2 YYNGEE. CDR3 in DNA: TGTGCCAGCAGCGTCCCAACAGGGGAAGCATGTGGCAATCAGCCCCAGCATTTT. This codes for CASSVPTGEACGNQPQHF.

The J gene is TRBJ2-1, the V gene TRBV10-3, with 10 nucleotides matching TRBD2. V shed 6 bases, J shed 6 bases, and the junction held 5 bases outside the gene matches. CDR3 size: 14 residues. Germline assignment: CDR1 ENHRY and CDR2 SYGVKD. In nucleotides, the CDR3 is TGTGCCATCAGCCCTAGCGGGAGCATCAATGAGCAGTTCTTC. Residues: CAISPSGSINEQFF.

This clone was seen only once. This chain uses TRBV7-2 with TRBJ1-6; 7 bases are shared with TRBD1. The V and J ends lost 5 bases and 9 bases, in that order; junction bases with no gene match: 13. This CDR3 comprises 16 residues. From germline, CDR1 is SGHTA and CDR2 FQGNSA. The CDR3 sequence is CASSPRLQGPSSPLHF. In DNA form, the CDR3 reads TGTGCCAGCAGCCCCAGATTACAGGGGCCCTCTTCACCCCTCCACTTT.

This chain joins TRBV29-1 and TRBJ2-3; 8 bases line up with TRBD1. There are 13 residues in the CDR3. The germline gives CDR1 SQVTM, CDR2 ANQGSEA. The trim removed 8 bases at V and 7 bases at J, leaving 11 bases unmatched. DNA for the CDR3: TGCAGCCATTACAGGGGGACGCGGAATACGCAGTATTTT. Translated, it gives CSHYRGTRNTQYF.

Here the CDR3 DNA reads TGCAGCGTTGATAGTATTTTGGGGCAGCATGAAGCTTTCTTT. It specifies CSVDSILGQHEAFF. This chain links TRBV29-1 with TRBJ1-1; TRBD1 might be the D (5 bases). Germline CDR1 and CDR2: SQVTM and ANQGSEA. The length of the CDR3 is 14 residues. The V gene lost 3 bases and the J gene lost 7 bases, with 18 bases spanning the gap.

This clone was seen once. The rearrangement links TRBV11-1 to TRBJ2-3; TRBD1 aligns across 9 bases. Trimming removed 8 bases from V and 5 bases from J; junction bases left unmatched: 5. The CDR3 is made up of 13 amino acids. Germline V gene lookup returns CDR1 SGHAT and CDR2 FQDESV (reference sequence). CDR3 in DNA: TGTGCCAGCGGGGGACAGGGACTAGATACGCAGTATTTT. Translated: CASGGQGLDTQYF. Supplemented by reference TRBV11-1 and TRBJ2-3, the full variable domain reads EAEVAQSPRYKITEKSQAVAFWCDPISGHATLYWYRQILGQGPELLVQFQDESVVDDSQLPKDRFSAERLKGVDSTLKIQPAELGDSAMYLCASGGQGLDTQYFGPGTRLTVL.

The chain recombines TRBV27 with TRBJ2-1, with 11 bases lining up with TRBD2. CDR1 is MNHEY, CDR2 SMNVEV, per germline (reference sequence). The V gene end was trimmed by 3 bases and the J gene end by 3 bases; junction bases not matched to a gene: 10. This CDR3 is 18 amino acids long. The CDR3: CASSLQMETSGIYNEQFF. The CDR3 coding sequence is TGTGCCAGCAGTTTGCAAATGGAGACTAGCGGGATCTACAATGAGCAGTTCTTC.

The CDR3 sequence is CASSSSRMASGSHYNEQFF. The DNA for the CDR3 is TGTGCCAGCAGCTCATCCCGGATGGCTAGCGGGAGCCATTACAATGAGCAGTTCTTC. The chain uses TRBV28 and TRBJ2-1; the match to TRBD2 covers 10 bases. CDR3 length equals 19 residues. V gave up 6 bases and J gave up 4 bases; unmatched junction bases: 18. Germline V CDR1 and CDR2: MDHEN, SYDVKM.

This clone was counted only a few times. This chain joins TRBV7-2 and TRBJ1-2; TRBD1 matches 7 bases. The V gene end was trimmed by 5 bases and the J gene end by 6 bases; junction bases not matched to a gene: 21. The length of the CDR3 is 18 residues. Germline assignment: CDR1 SGHTA and CDR2 FQGNSA. CDR3 sequence reads: CASSAPARGSHTGDGYTF. DNA for the CDR3: TGTGCCAGCAGCGCCCCCGCCCGGGGATCACATACAGGGGATGGCTACACCTTC.

The CDR3 protein is CASSLSGQALYGYTF. For the CDR3, the DNA is TGCGCCAGCAGCCTCTCGGGACAGGCGCTCTATGGCTACACCTTC. The chain links TRBV4-1 to TRBJ1-2; 8 bases are shared with TRBD1. CDR1 and CDR2 from the germline V gene are MGHRA and YSYEKL. V dropped 4 bases and J dropped 4; count of bases not matched to a gene: 8. This CDR3 has 15 residues.

The chain recombines TRBV28 with TRBJ2-2; 7 bases align to TRBD1. The CDR3 consists of 14 residues. The germline CDR1 and CDR2 sequences are MDHEN and SYDVKM. V was clipped by 5 bases and J by 3 bases; unmatched bases: 3. Here the CDR3 DNA reads TGTGCCAGCAGTATACAGGGGTACACCGGGGAGCTGTTTTTT. As protein: CASSIQGYTGELFF.

The chain combines TRBV27 with TRBJ1-5; D remains unclear. The V gene's germline CDR1 is MNHEY and CDR2 SMNVEV (reference sequence). The CDR3 runs to 18 residues. V was clipped by 5 bases and J by 0 bases, with 20 bases between them. CDR3 nucleotide sequence: TGTGCCAGCAGTCTTTCGGGTCCTCGAAGCCTTAGCAATCAGCCCCAGCATTTT. Its translation: CASSLSGPRSLSNQPQHF.

This sequence joins TRBV6-5 and TRBJ1-4; 8 positions agree with TRBD1. The CDR3 loop spans 14 amino acids. J lost 8 bases, V lost 4 bases, and 6 bases had no gene match. The germline V gene encodes CDR1 MNHEY and CDR2 SVGAGI. CDR3 in DNA: TGTGCCAGCAGTTTCGGACAGGGCGACGAAAAACTGTTTTTT. This encodes CASSFGQGDEKLFF.

The V gene is TRBV12-3 or TRBV12-4, the J gene TRBJ1-2, with a possible D match to TRBD1 (5 bases). The CDR3 consists of 12 residues. Trimming shortened V by 8 bases and J by 0 bases, and 7 bases separated the two germline ends. The CDR3 region has the DNA TGTGCCAGCCAGGGTGCTAACTATGGCTACACCTTC. This translates into CASQGANYGYTF.

This sequence joins TRBV5-1 and TRBJ2-4; 8 positions match TRBD2. Germline V gene data show CDR1 as SGHRS and CDR2 as YFSETQ. The CDR3 totals 18 residues. The V gene end was trimmed by 5 bases and the J gene end by 6 bases; junction bases not matched to a gene: 19. The CDR3 DNA is TGCGCCAGCAGTCATGGGAGCGGGAGAGAATTTGGGGCAAACATTCAGTACTTC. It encodes CASSHGSGREFGANIQYF. Full variable domain (remainder filled in from reference TRBV5-1 and TRBJ2-4): KAGVTQTPRYLIKTRGQQVTLSCSPISGHRSVSWYQQTPGQGLQFLFEYFSETQRNKGNFPGRFSGRQFSNSRSEMNVSTLELGDSALYLCASSHGSGREFGANIQYFGAGTRLSVL.

V and J are TRBV9 and TRBJ2-1; 8 nucleotides line up with TRBD2. The CDR3 sequence is 15 residues long. Trimming cost V 4 bases and J 6 bases; bases outside gene matches: 9. Looked up from germline, CDR1 is SGDLS and CDR2 is YYNGEE. In nucleotides, the CDR3 is TGTGCCAGCAGCCCCGGACTAGCTGGATTCAATGAGCAGTTCTTC. This translates into CASSPGLAGFNEQFF.

This chain uses TRBV9 with TRBJ2-5; 7 bases fit TRBD2. J lost 4 bases, V lost 4 bases, and 7 bases had no gene match. Germline values: CDR1 SGDLS, CDR2 YYNGEE. This CDR3 has 14 amino acids. The CDR3 protein is CASSPQTGGETQYF. CDR3 coding DNA: TGTGCCAGCAGCCCCCAAACGGGAGGAGAGACCCAGTACTTC.

This rearrangement joins TRBV3-1 (or the pseudogene TRBV3-2) to TRBJ1-1, with TRBD1 as a possible D gene (6 bases). The CDR3 loop spans 19 amino acids. The germline V gene encodes CDR1 LGHDT and CDR2 YNNKEL (reference sequence). V lost 0 bases, J lost 5 bases, and 25 bases lay in between. The CDR3 DNA follows: TGTGCCAGCAGCCAAGACTTCCTCGGGACACTAACATGCTGGACTGAAGCTTTCTTT. It is translated as CASSQDFLGTLTCWTEAFF.